These 25 T cell receptor beta chains came from one sample sequenced in a study of control samples from healthy donors and cancer patients. Using immunoSEQ multiplex PCR, the repertoire was profiled, and TCRdb retains in-frame clones only, with some absent. The sample consists of 100,000 to 150,000 clones, approximately 90% of them appearing once. The sequenced material came from blood. These receptors were collected from a man in his late teens or twenties in good health.

The chain joins TRBV6-1 to TRBJ1-1; D uncertain. V was shortened by 1 base and J by 8 bases, with 5 bases between the two germline ends. The CDR3 spans 11 residues. Germline V lookup: CDR1 MNHNS, CDR2 SASEGT. The CDR3 sequence: CASSEVLEAFF. The CDR3 DNA reads as TGTGCCAGCAGTGAAGTCCTCGAAGCTTTCTTT.

The chain recombines TRBV7-3 with TRBJ2-5; 12 nucleotides match TRBD2. There are 15 residues in the CDR3. Germline values: CDR1 SGHTA, CDR2 FQGTGA. V dropped 5 bases and J dropped 2; count of bases not matched to a gene: 3. Here the CDR3 reads CASSLLAGGQETQYF. The CDR3 nucleotides read TGTGCCAGCAGCCTACTAGCGGGGGGACAAGAGACCCAGTACTTC.

V and J are TRBV4-1 and TRBJ2-7, with 9 bases fitting TRBD1. Germline V lookup: CDR1 MGHRA, CDR2 YSYEKL. The CDR3 sequence is 16 residues long. The V segment lost 1 base and the J segment 3 bases; nucleotides outside the gene matches: 7. The CDR3 DNA sequence: TGCGCCAGCAGCCAAGCCGGGACAGGGCTCGGCTACGAGCAGTACTTC. This translates into CASSQAGTGLGYEQYF.

The chain joins TRBV27 to TRBJ1-1; D might be TRBD1 (5 bases). Germline V CDR1 and CDR2: MNHEY, SMNVEV (reference sequence). This CDR3 spans 14 amino acids. V lost 3 bases to trimming and J lost 5 bases, with 13 bases between them. This CDR3 is CASSFRAGYTEAFF. Written as DNA, the CDR3 is TGTGCCAGCAGTTTCAGGGCAGGCTATACTGAAGCTTTCTTT.

The chain is built from TRBV7-3 and TRBJ2-7, with TRBD2 identical over 12 bases. The J segment lost 3 bases and the V segment lost 5 bases, leaving 5 bases of the junction unmatched. Germline V gives CDR1 SGHTA, CDR2 FQGTGA. This CDR3 is 15 amino acids long. The CDR3 bases are TGTGCCAGCAGCGAAACTAGCGGGGGGCACTACGAGCAGTACTTC. As protein: CASSETSGGHYEQYF. Supplemented by reference TRBV7-3 and TRBJ2-7, the full variable domain reads GAGVSQTPSNKVTEKGKYVELRCDPISGHTALYWYRQSLGQGPEFLIYFQGTGAADDSGLPNDRFFAVRPEGSVSTLKIQRTERGDSAVYLCASSETSGGHYEQYFGPGTRLTVT.

V usage is TRBV4-1 and J usage is TRBJ1-2; D perhaps matches TRBD1 (5 bases). Trimming pared 0 bases from V and 8 bases from J, leaving 13 bases between. The CDR3 runs 14 residues. Per germline, CDR1 MGHRA and CDR2 YSYEKL. The CDR3 region is CASSQEGQGFGYTF. The DNA of the CDR3 is TGCGCCAGCAGCCAAGAGGGCCAGGGTTTCGGCTACACCTTC.

V usage is TRBV13 and J usage is TRBJ1-2; D possibly corresponds to TRBD1 (6 bases). Germline CDR1 reads PRHDT; CDR2 reads FYEKMQ (reference sequence). CDR3 length equals 15 residues. With 5 bases removed from V and 4 bases from J, the gap between germline ends came to 17 bases. The CDR3 DNA is TGTGCCAGCAGCCATAGCGGGACCAGGGGCTATGGCTACACCTTC. Translated: CASSHSGTRGYGYTF.

This sequence joins TRBV9 and TRBJ2-7; 9 bases align to TRBD1. J was trimmed by 2 bases and V by 3 bases; bases with no gene match: 6. CDR3 length equals 15 residues. In germline, CDR1 is SGDLS, CDR2 YYNGEE. CDR3 region: CASSAPDRGTYEQYF. The CDR3 DNA reads as TGTGCCAGCAGCGCCCCGGACAGGGGAACCTACGAGCAGTACTTC.

The chain uses TRBV11-3 and TRBJ2-4; no definite D call. Germline V gives CDR1 SGHNT, CDR2 YENEEA. The CDR3 contains 13 residues. The V end lost 2 bases, the J end lost 6 bases, and 8 bases lay between the germline ends. The CDR3 nucleotides read TGTGCCAGCAGCTTACCCGGTTCAAACATTCAGTACTTC. Its translation: CASSLPGSNIQYF. Using reference TRBV11-3 and TRBJ2-4 for the parts outside the CDR3, the full variable domain is EAGVVQSPRYKIIEKKQPVAFWCNPISGHNTLYWYLQNLGQGPELLIRYENEEAVDDSQLPKDRFSAERLKGVDSTLKIQPAELGDSAVYLCASSLPGSNIQYFGAGTRLSVL.

The chain couples TRBV29-1 to TRBJ2-1; 8 bases agree with TRBD1. CDR3 length: 15 residues. Trimming cost V 7 bases and J 7 bases; bases outside gene matches: 15. In germline, CDR1 is SQVTM, CDR2 ANQGSEA. CDR3 nucleotides: TGCAGCGCAACACCCCCAGGGGGCCGGCCTAATGAGCAGTTCTTC. Protein sequence: CSATPPGGRPNEQFF.

The rearrangement joins TRBV7-9 to TRBJ1-1; D not certain. Germline CDR1 SEHNR, CDR2 FQNEAQ (reference sequence). Trimming removed 1 base at V and 1 base at J, with 7 bases between. The CDR3 extends over 14 amino acids. The CDR3 loop reads CASSLVGKNTEAFF. The CDR3 nucleotides read TGTGCCAGCAGCTTAGTAGGGAAGAACACTGAAGCTTTCTTT. The variable domain in full, completed from reference TRBV7-9 and TRBJ1-1, reads DTGVSQNPRHKITKRGQNVTFRCDPISEHNRLYWYRQTLGQGPEFLTYFQNEAQLEKSRLLSDRFSAERPKGSFSTLEIQRTEQGDSAMYLCASSLVGKNTEAFFGQGTRLTVV.

The J gene is TRBJ1-5, the V gene TRBV6-4, with 7 bases that match TRBD1. The CDR3 totals 15 residues. Germline V gene lookup returns CDR1 MRHNA and CDR2 SNTAGT. Trimming at V came to 11 bases and at J to 3 bases, leaving 13 bases not matched to a gene. The CDR3 reads CARNYRDSPNQPQHF. DNA of the CDR3: TGTGCCCGGAATTACCGGGACAGCCCCAATCAGCCCCAGCATTTT.

J is TRBJ2-7 and V is TRBV21-1; TRBD1 is the table's D call and was not checked against the DNA. TRBV21-1 is a pseudogene segment. The CDR3 runs 15 residues. The CDR3, as DNA: TGTGCCAGCAGCACCCGGGACAGGCGCTCCTACGAGCAGTACTTC. Translating it yields CASSTRDRRSYEQYF.

The chain is built from TRBV7-2 and TRBJ1-1; D is ambiguous. This CDR3 is 15 amino acids long. Germline CDR1 reads SGHTA; CDR2 reads FQGNSA. The V end was cut by 5 bases, the J end by 1 base, with 14 bases between. CDR3 in DNA: TGTGCCAGCAGCCCCCCCCGGCGGACGAACACTGAAGCTTTCTTT. It encodes CASSPPRRTNTEAFF.

V gene TRBV3-1 (or the pseudogene TRBV3-2) combines with J gene TRBJ1-1; no clear D. V was shortened by 3 bases and J by 6 bases, with 14 bases between the two germline ends. The germline V gene has CDR1 LGHDT and CDR2 YNNKEL (reference sequence). CDR3 length: 14 amino acids. This chain's CDR3 is CASSQGIPGSEAFF. As DNA, the CDR3 is TGTGCCAGCAGCCAGGGTATCCCGGGGTCTGAAGCTTTCTTT.

The J gene is TRBJ1-3, the V gene TRBV29-1; no clear D. Trimming took off 4 bases at V and 2 bases at J, with 9 bases between the two ends. Germline CDR1 is SQVTM and CDR2 is ANQGSEA. The CDR3 totals 13 residues. CDR3 region: CSVVEYAGNTIYF. DNA of the CDR3: TGCAGCGTTGTAGAGTATGCTGGAAACACCATATATTTT.

J is TRBJ2-7 and V is TRBV27; unclear D gene. CDR1 and CDR2 from the germline V gene are MNHEY and SMNVEV (reference sequence). The CDR3 is made up of 14 amino acids. V was trimmed by 2 bases and J by 3 bases, leaving 11 bases between them. CDR3 sequence: CASSLRRFDYEQYF. The CDR3 coding sequence is TGTGCCAGCAGTTTACGACGTTTTGACTACGAGCAGTACTTC.

V gene TRBV5-5 combines with J gene TRBJ2-3; D may be TRBD1 (6 bases). The CDR3 totals 15 residues. Germline CDR1 and CDR2: SGHKS and YYEKEE (reference sequence). V was pared by 0 bases and J by 0 bases, with 8 bases between. This CDR3 is CASSLAGDSTDTQYF. In DNA, the CDR3 is TGTGCCAGCAGCTTGGCAGGGGATAGCACAGATACGCAGTATTTT.

CDR3 amino acids: CASSFRDREGETQYF. The CDR3 DNA reads TGTGCCAGCAGCTTCCGGGACAGGGAGGGAGAGACCCAGTACTTC. The rearrangement joins TRBV3-1 (or the pseudogene TRBV3-2) to TRBJ2-5; 9 nucleotides agree with TRBD1. Trimming removed 5 bases from V and 4 bases from J; junction bases left unmatched: 8. Germline assignment: CDR1 LGHDT and CDR2 YNNKEL (reference sequence). The CDR3 length is 15 residues.

V and J are TRBV5-5 and TRBJ1-5; D call uncertain. Trimming left V 0 bases short and J 4 bases short, with 5 bases between. The germline V gene encodes CDR1 SGHKS and CDR2 YYEKEE (reference sequence). This CDR3 is built from 13 residues. CDR3: CASSLVQNQPQHF. CDR3 bases: TGTGCCAGCAGCTTGGTGCAGAATCAGCCCCAGCATTTT.

V and J are TRBV7-6 and TRBJ1-1, with D unresolved. CDR1 and CDR2 from the germline V gene are SGHVS and FNYEAQ. The CDR3 has 14 residues. V was cut by 2 bases and J by 2 bases, with 9 bases left in between. In nucleotides, the CDR3 is TGTGCCAGCAGCTTAAACTCTGTAAACACTGAAGCTTTCTTT. Translated: CASSLNSVNTEAFF.

The chain carries TRBV12-3 or TRBV12-4 and TRBJ1-2; D is undetermined. V dropped 5 bases and J dropped 4 bases, with 8 bases sitting between them. The CDR3 has 12 residues. In DNA, the CDR3 is TGTGCCAGCAGTCCCGGGATCTATGGCTACACCTTC. Its translation is CASSPGIYGYTF.

This rearrangement joins TRBV3-1 (or the pseudogene TRBV3-2) to TRBJ2-5, with D perhaps given as TRBD1 or TRBD2 (5 bases each). The V gene lost 5 bases and the J gene lost 6 bases, with 16 bases spanning the gap. The germline CDR1 and CDR2 sequences are LGHDT and YNNKEL (reference sequence). The CDR3 has 14 amino acids. CDR3 sequence: CASSEMGPRQTQYF. The CDR3 coding sequence is TGTGCCAGCAGCGAAATGGGACCCCGGCAGACCCAGTACTTC.

V usage is TRBV27 and J usage is TRBJ1-1; possibly TRBD1 for D (5 bases). The CDR3 runs 13 residues. Germline loops: CDR1 MNHEY, CDR2 SMNVEV (reference sequence). V shed 5 bases and J shed 10 bases, with 17 bases lying between them. CDR3 sequence reads: CASSRTGAEGAFF. For the CDR3, the DNA is TGTGCCAGCAGTCGTACCGGGGCCGAGGGAGCTTTCTTT.

The chain has TRBV19 and TRBJ2-3, with TRBD1 matching over 7 bases. The CDR3 covers 15 residues. The germline CDR1 and CDR2 sequences are LNHDA and SQIVND (reference sequence). J gave up 1 base and V 1 base, and 2 bases lay outside the gene matches. CDR3 region: CASSIGTGGTDTQYF. In DNA form, the CDR3 reads TGTGCCAGTAGTATAGGGACAGGCGGCACAGATACGCAGTATTTT.